A selection of T cell receptor beta chains follows, all from one sample in a study of T-cell memory formation after mild COVID-19. TCRdb analysed the 5' RACE reads with MiXCR anew, one entry per CDR3 protein. The table has tens of thousands of distinct CDR3 sequences, 10% to 15% seen once. Sequenced input: PBMCs or a T cell subset sorted from them (not recorded which). These receptors came from an adult woman who had mild COVID-19 (a few samples of this study predate the infection). Cell type and time point are not known. Both conserved end residues are part of each CDR3. D genes are given only for firm matches. Clone size is shown for a subset of rows, as once, few, many or a class of expanded clone.

D gene,V gene,J gene,clone size,CDR3 protein,CDR3 DNA
TRBD2,TRBV5-1,TRBJ2-4,few,CASNGGAGEDIQYF,TGCGCCAGCAACGGGGGAGCGGGAGAAGACATTCAGTACTTC
NA,TRBV5-5,TRBJ2-3,NA,CASSLSWGAGDTQYF,TGTGCCAGCAGCTTGAGCTGGGGGGCCGGGGATACGCAGTATTTT
NA,TRBV20-1,TRBJ1-2,many,CSAAPTYGGLGYTF,TGCAGTGCTGCCCCCACCTATGGGGGCTTGGGCTACACCTTC
NA,TRBV7-9,TRBJ2-6,NA,CASSLAQWQGRPGANVLTF,TGTGCCAGCAGCTTAGCGCAGTGGCAGGGGCGTCCTGGGGCCAACGTCCTGACTTTC
NA,TRBV4-2,TRBJ2-2,NA,CASSPSSGANTGELFF,TGTGCCAGCAGCCCCTCCTCCGGGGCGAACACCGGGGAGCTGTTTTTT
NA,TRBV7-8,TRBJ1-1,few,CASSLEGAGTNTEAFF,TGTGCCAGCAGCTTAGAAGGAGCAGGAACAAACACTGAAGCTTTCTTT
NA,TRBV6-6,TRBJ2-1,NA,CASTYGDEQFF,TGTGCCAGCACCTACGGGGATGAGCAGTTCTTC
NA,TRBV7-6,TRBJ2-7,few,CASSLGLALYEQYF,TGTGCCAGCAGCTTAGGTCTCGCCCTCTACGAGCAGTACTTC
TRBD2,TRBV6-1,TRBJ2-1,once,CASSTSGTPYNEQFF,TGTGCCAGCAGTACAAGCGGGACCCCCTACAATGAGCAGTTCTTC
NA,TRBV7-8,TRBJ2-1,NA,CASSEKGGSSYNEQFF,TGTGCCAGCAGCGAAAAAGGGGGTAGCTCCTACAATGAGCAGTTCTTC
TRBD1,TRBV19,TRBJ2-3,few,CASARGSSTDTQYF,TGTGCCAGCGCCAGGGGGTCTAGCACAGATACGCAGTATTTT
TRBD2,TRBV15,TRBJ2-1,NA,CATSSTGGGAWNEQFF,TGTGCCACCAGCAGCACCGGCGGGGGGGCCTGGAATGAGCAGTTCTTC
NA,TRBV15,TRBJ2-7,few,CATAYDRGISEQYF,TGTGCCACCGCTTACGATAGGGGAATCTCCGAGCAGTACTTC
TRBD1,TRBV7-9,TRBJ2-5,NA,CASRPRDSAQETQYF,TGTGCCAGCCGCCCCCGGGACAGTGCCCAAGAGACCCAGTACTTC
TRBD1,TRBV29-1,TRBJ1-2,few,CSVLTTGGVGYGYTF,TGCAGCGTTTTGACGACAGGGGGAGTGGGCTATGGCTACACCTTC
NA,TRBV7-2,TRBJ2-2,NA,CASSSGTGWELFF,TGTGCCAGCAGCTCGGGGACCGGGTGGGAGCTGTTTTTT
NA,TRBV7-2,TRBJ1-5,many,CASSSGFQQPQHF,TGTGCCAGCAGCTCAGGGTTTCAACAGCCCCAGCATTTT
TRBD2,TRBV5-1,TRBJ2-3,many,CASSLGFGTSGTDTQYF,TGCGCCAGCAGCTTGGGATTCGGGACTAGTGGAACAGATACGCAGTATTTT
TRBD1,TRBV4-3,TRBJ2-7,many,CASSHRDRASDEQYF,TGCGCCAGCAGCCACCGGGACAGGGCTTCTGACGAGCAGTACTTC
TRBD2,TRBV5-1,TRBJ2-7,NA,CASSLLQLADKSYEQYF,TGCGCCAGCAGCTTGCTCCAACTAGCGGATAAATCCTACGAGCAGTACTTC
NA,TRBV7-9,TRBJ2-6,few,CASSLVGTGANVLTF,TGTGCCAGCAGCTTAGTAGGAACCGGGGCCAACGTCCTGACTTTC
NA,TRBV5-6,TRBJ2-3,few,CASSLEGVRGTDTQYF,TGTGCCAGCAGCTTGGAAGGGGTTAGGGGCACAGATACGCAGTATTTT
TRBD1,TRBV4-1,TRBJ1-1,few,CASSHAAGQGFNSNTEAFF,TGCGCCAGCAGCCACGCAGCGGGACAGGGGTTTAATTCGAACACTGAAGCTTTCTTT
NA,TRBV12-3/TRBV12-4,TRBJ1-2,NA,CASSFGSANYGYTF,TGTGCCAGCAGTTTTGGCAGTGCTAACTATGGCTACACCTTC
NA,TRBV14,TRBJ2-7,few,CASSPRGLAYEQYF,TGTGCCAGCAGCCCCAGGGGTTTGGCTTACGAGCAGTACTTC
NA,TRBV10-3,TRBJ2-3,NA,CAISDPTDTQYF,TGTGCCATCAGTGATCCCACAGATACGCAGTATTTT
NA,TRBV5-6,TRBJ1-1,NA,CASRTDGAWIGDTEAFF,TGTGCCAGCAGGACTGATGGGGCTTGGATAGGGGACACTGAAGCTTTCTTT
TRBD2,TRBV4-1,TRBJ2-1,few,CASSPLGLAADEQFF,TGCGCCAGCAGCCCTCTCGGACTAGCCGCTGATGAGCAGTTCTTC
NA,TRBV7-9,TRBJ2-3,many,CATQLGSGTQYF,TGTGCCACCCAGCTTGGTAGCGGTACGCAGTATTTT
TRBD2,TRBV19,TRBJ2-3,few,CASSKLAGAREDTQYF,TGTGCCAGTAGTAAACTAGCGGGGGCCCGGGAAGATACGCAGTATTTT
NA,TRBV25-1,TRBJ2-1,few,CASSEGSDNNEQFF,TGTGCCAGCAGTGAAGGTTCAGATAACAATGAGCAGTTCTTC
NA,TRBV4-3,TRBJ2-5,few,CASSPAAGSQETQYF,TGCGCCAGCAGCCCTGCGGCTGGGAGCCAAGAGACCCAGTACTTC
TRBD1,TRBV7-8,TRBJ2-3,many,CASSMLVAGGPDTQYF,TGTGCCAGCAGCATGCTGGTAGCAGGGGGCCCAGATACGCAGTATTTT
TRBD2,TRBV9,TRBJ2-1,few,CASNRGEYNEQFF,TGTGCCAGCAATCGGGGGGAGTACAATGAGCAGTTCTTC
NA,TRBV20-1,TRBJ2-2,NA,CSARDADHAGGELFF,TGCAGTGCTAGAGACGCTGACCATGCGGGCGGGGAGCTGTTTTTT
TRBD2,TRBV5-6,TRBJ2-1,few,CASSWTSEYNEQFF,TGTGCCAGCAGCTGGACTAGCGAGTACAATGAGCAGTTCTTC
TRBD1,TRBV6-5,TRBJ1-1,few,CASSLRTGFTEAFF,TGTGCCAGCAGTCTAAGGACAGGGTTCACTGAAGCTTTCTTT
NA,TRBV4-1,TRBJ2-3,NA,CASSQGNGDTDTQYF,TGCGCCAGCAGCCAAGGGAACGGGGACACAGATACGCAGTATTTT
TRBD1,TRBV5-6,TRBJ2-1,few,CASSFPRQGMGDEQFF,TGTGCCAGCAGCTTCCCTCGACAGGGTATGGGAGATGAGCAGTTCTTC
NA,TRBV19,TRBJ1-1,NA,CASSFRGLNTEAFF,TGTGCCAGTAGTTTTCGGGGGCTGAACACTGAAGCTTTCTTT